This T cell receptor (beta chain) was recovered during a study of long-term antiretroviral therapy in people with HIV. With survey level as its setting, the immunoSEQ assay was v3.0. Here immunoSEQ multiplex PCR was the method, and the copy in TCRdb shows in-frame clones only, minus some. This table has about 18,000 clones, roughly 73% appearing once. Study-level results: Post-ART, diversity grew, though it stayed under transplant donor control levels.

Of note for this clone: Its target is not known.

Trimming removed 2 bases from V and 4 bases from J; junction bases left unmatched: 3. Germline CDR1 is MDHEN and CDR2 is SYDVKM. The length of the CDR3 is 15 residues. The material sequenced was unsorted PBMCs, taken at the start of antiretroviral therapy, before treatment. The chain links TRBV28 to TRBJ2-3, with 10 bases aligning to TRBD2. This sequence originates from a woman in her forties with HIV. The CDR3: CASSLSGGAADTQYF. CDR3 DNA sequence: TGTGCCAGCAGTTTAAGCGGGGGGGCCGCAGATACGCAGTATTTT.